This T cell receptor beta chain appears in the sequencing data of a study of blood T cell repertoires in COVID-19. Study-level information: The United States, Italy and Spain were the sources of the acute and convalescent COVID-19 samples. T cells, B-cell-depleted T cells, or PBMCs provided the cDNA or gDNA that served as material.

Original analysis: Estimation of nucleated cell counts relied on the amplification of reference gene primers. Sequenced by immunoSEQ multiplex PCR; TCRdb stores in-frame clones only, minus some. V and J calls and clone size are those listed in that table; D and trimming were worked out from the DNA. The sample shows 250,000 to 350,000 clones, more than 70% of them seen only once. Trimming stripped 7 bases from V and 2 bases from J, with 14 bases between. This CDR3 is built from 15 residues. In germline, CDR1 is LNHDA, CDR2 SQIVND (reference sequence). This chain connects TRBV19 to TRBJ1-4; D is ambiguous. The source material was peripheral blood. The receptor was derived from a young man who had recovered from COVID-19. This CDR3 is CASTDRRRTNEKLFF. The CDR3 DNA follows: TGTGCCAGTACCGATCGACGGAGGACTAATGAAAAACTGTTTTTT.